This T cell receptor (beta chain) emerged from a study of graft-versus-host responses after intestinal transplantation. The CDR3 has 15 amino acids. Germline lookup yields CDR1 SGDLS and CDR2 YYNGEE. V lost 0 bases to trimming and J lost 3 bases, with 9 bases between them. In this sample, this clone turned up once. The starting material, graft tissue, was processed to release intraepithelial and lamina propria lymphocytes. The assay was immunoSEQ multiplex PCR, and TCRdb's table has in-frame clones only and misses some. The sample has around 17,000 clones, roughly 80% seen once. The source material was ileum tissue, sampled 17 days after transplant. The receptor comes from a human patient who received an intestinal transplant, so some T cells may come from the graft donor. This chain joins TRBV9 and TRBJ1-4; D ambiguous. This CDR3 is CASSVGGRPNEKLFF. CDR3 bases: TGTGCCAGCAGCGTAGGTGGACGGCCTAATGAAAAACTGTTTTTT.